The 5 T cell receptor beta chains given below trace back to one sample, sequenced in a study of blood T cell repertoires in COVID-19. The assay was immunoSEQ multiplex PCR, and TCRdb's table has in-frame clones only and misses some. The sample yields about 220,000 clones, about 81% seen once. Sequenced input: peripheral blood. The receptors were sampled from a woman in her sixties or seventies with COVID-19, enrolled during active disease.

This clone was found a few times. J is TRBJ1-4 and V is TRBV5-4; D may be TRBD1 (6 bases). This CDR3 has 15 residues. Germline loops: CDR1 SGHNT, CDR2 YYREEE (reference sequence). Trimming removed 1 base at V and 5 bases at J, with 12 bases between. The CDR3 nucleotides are TGTGCCAGCAGCTTGTATGGGACATTGAATGAAAAACTGTTTTTT. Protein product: CASSLYGTLNEKLFF.

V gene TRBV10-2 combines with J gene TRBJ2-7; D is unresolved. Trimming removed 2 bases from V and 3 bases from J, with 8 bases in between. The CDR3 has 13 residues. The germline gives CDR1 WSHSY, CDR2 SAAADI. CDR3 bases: TGCGCCAGCAGTGAGGGCAACTACTACGAGCAGTACTTC. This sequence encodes CASSEGNYYEQYF.

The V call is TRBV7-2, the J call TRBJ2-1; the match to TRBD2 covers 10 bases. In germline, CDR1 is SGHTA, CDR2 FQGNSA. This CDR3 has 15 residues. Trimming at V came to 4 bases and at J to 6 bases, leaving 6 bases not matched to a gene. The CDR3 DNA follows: TGTGCCAGCAGCTCCTTAGCGGGAGGTCTCAATGAGCAGTTCTTC. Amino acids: CASSSLAGGLNEQFF.

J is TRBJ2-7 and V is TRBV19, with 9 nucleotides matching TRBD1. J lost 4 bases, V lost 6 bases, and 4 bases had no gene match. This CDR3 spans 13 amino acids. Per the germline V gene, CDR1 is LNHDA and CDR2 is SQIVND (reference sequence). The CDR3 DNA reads TGTGCCAGTAGCCAAGGACAGGGGTACGAGCAGTACTTC. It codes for CASSQGQGYEQYF. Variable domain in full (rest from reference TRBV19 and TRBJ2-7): DGGITQSPKYLFRKEGQNVTLSCEQNLNHDAMYWYRQDPGQGLRLIYYSQIVNDFQKGDIAEGYSVSREKKESFPLTVTSAQKNPTAFYLCASSQGQGYEQYFGPGTRLTVT.

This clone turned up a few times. DNA of the CDR3: TGTGCCACCAGTGATTTGGCGGGAATGCCCCAGCATTTT. It codes for CATSDLAGMPQHF. This sequence joins TRBV24-1 and TRBJ1-5, with D unresolved. The ends were cut back, 0 bases at V and 9 bases at J, with 8 bases in the middle. Per germline, CDR1 KGHDR and CDR2 SFDVKD. The CDR3 extends over 13 amino acids.